Following are 18 T cell receptor beta chains from one sample sequenced in a study of T cells in localized non-small cell lung cancer. Sequencing was performed with immunoSEQ multiplex PCR; in TCRdb, only in-frame clones are kept and a portion is missing. The sample comprises over 25,000 clones, 78% of which are singletons, and approximately 33% rests with the top ten. This specimen was peripheral blood, taken before any cancer treatment. These receptors were taken from a male donor at least 60 years old with stage II squamous cell lung carcinoma.

This clone is a singleton in its sample. V is TRBV5-1 and J is TRBJ1-2; D not certain. V lost 0 bases to trimming and J lost 4 bases, with 10 bases between them. Germline-derived CDR1 and CDR2 are SGHRS and YFSETQ. There are 14 residues in the CDR3. The CDR3 region has the DNA TGCGCCAGCAGCTTGGTTCTGGGAGGCTATGGCTACACCTTC. Translated: CASSLVLGGYGYTF.

V and J are TRBV7-9 and TRBJ1-1; D remains unclear. This CDR3 contains 13 residues. CDR1 SEHNR and CDR2 FQNEAQ come from the germline V gene (reference sequence). Trimming removed 6 bases at V and 2 bases at J, with 10 bases between. In DNA form, the CDR3 reads TGTGCCAGCAGTTACCACGTAAACACTGAAGCTTTCTTT. This sequence encodes CASSYHVNTEAFF.

J is TRBJ2-7 and V is TRBV6-5, with 7 bases fitting TRBD1. Trimming removed 3 bases from V and 3 bases from J; junction bases left unmatched: 8. Germline V gene data show CDR1 as MNHEY and CDR2 as SVGAGI. CDR3 size: 15 residues. CDR3 sequence reads: CASSYGATGDYEQYF. CDR3 nucleotides: TGTGCCAGCAGTTATGGGGCAACAGGGGACTACGAGCAGTACTTC.

This rearrangement joins TRBV19 to TRBJ2-1; the D gene is possibly TRBD2 (6 bases). Deletions cut 7 bases from V and 6 bases from J, with 19 bases between. CDR1 LNHDA and CDR2 SQIVND come from the germline V gene (reference sequence). The CDR3 runs to 15 residues. DNA of the CDR3: TGTGCCAGTAATTTGGGGGGTCAAGGGATCAATGAGCAGTTCTTC. Amino acids: CASNLGGQGINEQFF. The variable domain in full, completed from reference TRBV19 and TRBJ2-1, reads DGGITQSPKYLFRKEGQNVTLSCEQNLNHDAMYWYRQDPGQGLRLIYYSQIVNDFQKGDIAEGYSVSREKKESFPLTVTSAQKNPTAFYLCASNLGGQGINEQFFGPGTRLTVL.

V is TRBV10-3 and J is TRBJ2-1; 7 nucleotides line up with TRBD1. With 0 bases clipped from V and 3 bases from J, the junction kept 2 bases outside the gene matches. The V gene's germline CDR1 is ENHRY and CDR2 SYGVKD. This CDR3 has 15 residues. The CDR3 nucleotides read TGTGCCATCAGTGAGTCGCACAGGGGCTACAATGAGCAGTTCTTC. Its protein is CAISESHRGYNEQFF.

This clone was counted once. The chain carries TRBV6-1 and TRBJ2-7; D uncertain. V dropped 6 bases and J dropped 1 base, with 16 bases sitting between them. CDR1 and CDR2 from the germline V gene are MNHNS and SASEGT. There are 15 residues in the CDR3. CDR3 in DNA: TGTGCCAGCAGCCGAGTGGACGGATTTTCCTACGAGCAGTACTTC. Amino acids: CASSRVDGFSYEQYF.

CDR3 DNA: TGTGCCAGCAGCTTGGTCTCCTACAATGAGCAGTTCTTC. This sequence encodes CASSLVSYNEQFF. The V gene is TRBV5-4, the J gene TRBJ2-1; unclear D gene. The germline gives CDR1 SGHNT, CDR2 YYREEE (reference sequence). Trimming took 0 bases from V and 0 from J, leaving 1 base between them. The CDR3 spans 13 residues.

This chain links TRBV6-5 with TRBJ1-4, with TRBD1 matching 10 bases. The ends lost 6 bases at V and 11 bases at J; junction bases unmatched: 6. The CDR3 has 13 residues. Germline-derived CDR1 and CDR2 are MNHEY and SVGAGI. Written as DNA, the CDR3 is TGTGCCAGCAGGGGACAGGGGCAGGGGAAACTGTTTTTT. Translated, it gives CASRGQGQGKLFF.

V usage is TRBV5-6 and J usage is TRBJ2-7; 9 positions match TRBD2. V was clipped by 0 bases and J by 1 base; unmatched bases: 2. Germline loops: CDR1 SGHDT, CDR2 YYEEEE. This CDR3 has 15 amino acids. CDR3 residues: CASSLGSGGSYEQYF. Here the CDR3 DNA reads TGTGCCAGCAGCTTGGGGAGCGGGGGGTCCTACGAGCAGTACTTC.

The count of this clone is one. The gene calls are TRBV5-8 and TRBJ2-7; TRBD1 aligns across 10 bases. V shed 3 bases and J 5 bases; nucleotides not matched to a gene: 8. This CDR3 is 15 amino acids long. CDR1 and CDR2 (germline): SGHTS, YDEGEE. The DNA of the CDR3 is TGTGCCAGCAGCTCTGGACAGGGGGATGTACACGAGCAGTACTTC. Amino acids: CASSSGQGDVHEQYF. Using reference TRBV5-8 and TRBJ2-7 for the parts outside the CDR3, the full variable domain is EAGVTQSPTHLIKTRGQQATLRCSPISGHTSVYWYQQALGLGLQFLLWYDEGEERNRGNFPPRFSGRQFPNYSSELNVNALELEDSALYLCASSSGQGDVHEQYFGPGTRLTVT.

The V and J genes are TRBV25-1 and TRBJ1-1, with a tentative D call TRBD1 (5 bases). The CDR3 runs 11 residues. In germline, CDR1 is MGHDK, CDR2 SYGVNS. The V gene lost 3 bases and the J gene lost 11 bases, with 10 bases spanning the gap. The CDR3 nucleotides are TGTGCCAGCAGTGAGGGGGTAACCGCTTTCTTT. Its protein is CASSEGVTAFF.

The chain is built from TRBV5-1 and TRBJ1-4; a weak D match, TRBD1 (5 bases). Germline V gene data show CDR1 as SGHRS and CDR2 as YFSETQ. The germline V and J ends were trimmed by 0 bases and 8 bases, with 17 bases remaining between them. The CDR3 extends over 16 amino acids. CDR3 amino acids: CASSLAGGRAEEKLFF. For the CDR3, the DNA is TGCGCCAGCAGCTTGGCGGGAGGCAGGGCGGAAGAAAAACTGTTTTTT.

Only a few counts were recorded for this clone. V and J are TRBV9 and TRBJ1-1; D unresolved. V shed 4 bases and J shed 2 bases, with 12 bases lying between them. Germline CDR1 and CDR2: SGDLS and YYNGEE. CDR3 length equals 14 residues. The CDR3 coding sequence is TGTGCCAGCAGCCTCGAGAGGAGCAACACTGAAGCTTTCTTT. This encodes CASSLERSNTEAFF.

V gene TRBV2 combines with J gene TRBJ1-2; maybe TRBD1 (5 bases). This CDR3 region has 14 residues. Per the germline V gene, CDR1 is SNHLY and CDR2 is FYNNEI. Trimming took 5 bases from V and 2 from J, leaving 12 bases between them. Here the CDR3 reads CASSSLGGNYGYTF. The CDR3 nucleotides are TGTGCCAGCAGTTCCCTCGGGGGGAACTATGGCTACACCTTC.

The genes are TRBV5-1 and TRBJ1-2; D remains ambiguous. The CDR3 consists of 14 residues. The germline V gene encodes CDR1 SGHRS and CDR2 YFSETQ. V was clipped by 0 bases and J by 5 bases, with 11 bases between them. CDR3 region: CASSLGAGEYGYTF. In nucleotides, the CDR3 is TGCGCCAGCAGCTTGGGGGCTGGGGAGTATGGCTACACCTTC. Together with reference TRBV5-1 and TRBJ1-2, the CDR3 gives the full variable domain: KAGVTQTPRYLIKTRGQQVTLSCSPISGHRSVSWYQQTPGQGLQFLFEYFSETQRNKGNFPGRFSGRQFSNSRSEMNVSTLELGDSALYLCASSLGAGEYGYTFGSGTRLTVV.

The chain links TRBV29-1 to TRBJ2-2; D could derive from TRBD1 or TRBD2 (5 bases each). CDR1 and CDR2 from the germline V gene are SQVTM and ANQGSEA. This CDR3 has 15 residues. V was pared by 5 bases and J by 4 bases, with 17 bases between. The CDR3: CSVQAGTVITGELFF. The CDR3 DNA follows: TGCAGCGTTCAGGCCGGGACGGTAATCACCGGGGAGCTGTTTTTT.

This clone occurred once. In DNA form, the CDR3 reads TGTGCCAGCAGTGATAGAACAGATACGCAGTATTTT. It specifies CASSDRTDTQYF. V is TRBV2 and J is TRBJ2-3; unclear D gene. CDR1 is SNHLY and CDR2 is FYNNEI in the germline V gene. V was shortened by 3 bases and J by 3 bases, with 4 bases between the two germline ends. CDR3 length: 12 amino acids. The full variable domain, in which reference TRBV2 and TRBJ2-3 provide the parts outside the CDR3, is EPEVTQTPSHQVTQMGQEVILRCVPISNHLYFYWYRQILGQKVEFLVSFYNNEISEKSEIFDDQFSVERPDGSNFTLKIRSTKLEDSAMYFCASSDRTDTQYFGPGTRLTVL.

This chain joins TRBV10-1 and TRBJ2-3, with D hard to call. Germline-derived CDR1 and CDR2 are WNHNN and SYGVQD (reference sequence). The CDR3 covers 16 residues. The ends were cut back, 2 bases at V and 6 bases at J, with 18 bases in the middle. Here the CDR3 DNA reads TGCGCCAGCAGTGAGACCCCTGTAGCCCCGCAGGATACGCAGTATTTT. This codes for CASSETPVAPQDTQYF.